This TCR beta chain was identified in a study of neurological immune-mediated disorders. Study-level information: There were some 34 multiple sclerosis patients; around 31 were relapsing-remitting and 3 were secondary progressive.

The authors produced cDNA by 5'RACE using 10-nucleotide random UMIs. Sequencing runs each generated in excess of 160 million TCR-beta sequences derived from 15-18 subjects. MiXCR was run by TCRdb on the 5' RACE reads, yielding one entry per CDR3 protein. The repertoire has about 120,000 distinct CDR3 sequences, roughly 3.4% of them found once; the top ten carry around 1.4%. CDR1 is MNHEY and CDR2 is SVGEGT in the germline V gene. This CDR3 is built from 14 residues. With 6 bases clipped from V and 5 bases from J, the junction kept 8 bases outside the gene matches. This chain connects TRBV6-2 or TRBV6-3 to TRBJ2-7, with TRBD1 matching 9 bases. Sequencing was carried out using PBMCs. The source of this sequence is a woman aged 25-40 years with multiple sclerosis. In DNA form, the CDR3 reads TGTGCCAGCAGGCCGGGACAGGGTGCCCACGAGCAGTACTTC. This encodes CASRPGQGAHEQYF.